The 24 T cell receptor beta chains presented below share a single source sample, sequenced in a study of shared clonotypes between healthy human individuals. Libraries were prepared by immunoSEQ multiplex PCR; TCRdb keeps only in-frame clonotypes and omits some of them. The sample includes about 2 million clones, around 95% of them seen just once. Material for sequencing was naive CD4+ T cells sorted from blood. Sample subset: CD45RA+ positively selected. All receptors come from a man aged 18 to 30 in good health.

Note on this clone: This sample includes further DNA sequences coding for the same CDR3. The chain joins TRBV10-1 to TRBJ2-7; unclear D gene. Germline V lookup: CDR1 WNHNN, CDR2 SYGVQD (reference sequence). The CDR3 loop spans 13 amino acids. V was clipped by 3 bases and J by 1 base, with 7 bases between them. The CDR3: CASSDGQSYEQYF. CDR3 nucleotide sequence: TGCGCCAGCAGTGACGGGCAGTCCTACGAGCAGTACTTC.

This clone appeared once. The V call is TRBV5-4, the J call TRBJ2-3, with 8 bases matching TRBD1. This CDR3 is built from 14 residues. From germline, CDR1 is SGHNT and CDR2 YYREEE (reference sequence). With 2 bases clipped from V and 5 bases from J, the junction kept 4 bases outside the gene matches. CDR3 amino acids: CASSFQGARDTQYF. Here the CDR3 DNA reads TGTGCCAGCAGCTTTCAGGGGGCGAGAGATACGCAGTATTTT.

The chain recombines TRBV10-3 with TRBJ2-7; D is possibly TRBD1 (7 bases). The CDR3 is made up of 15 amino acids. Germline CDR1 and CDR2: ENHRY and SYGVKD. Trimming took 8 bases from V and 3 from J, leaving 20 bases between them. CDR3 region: CAISIGPGGHYEQYF. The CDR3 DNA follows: TGTGCCATCTCGATCGGGCCAGGGGGGCACTACGAGCAGTACTTC.

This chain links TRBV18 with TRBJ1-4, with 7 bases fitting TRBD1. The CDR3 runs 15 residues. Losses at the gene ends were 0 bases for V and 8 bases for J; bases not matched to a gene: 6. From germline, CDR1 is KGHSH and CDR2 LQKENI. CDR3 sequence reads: CASSPPNRGGEKLFF. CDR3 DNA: TGTGCCAGCTCACCACCGAACAGGGGTGGGGAAAAACTGTTTTTT.

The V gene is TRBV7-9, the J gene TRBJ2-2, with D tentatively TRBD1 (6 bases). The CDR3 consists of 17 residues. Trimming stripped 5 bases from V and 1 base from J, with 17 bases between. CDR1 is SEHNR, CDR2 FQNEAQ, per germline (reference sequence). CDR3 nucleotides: TGTGCCAGCAGCCGTTGGGGCCGGGACAAGAACACCGGGGAGCTGTTTTTT. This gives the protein CASSRWGRDKNTGELFF.

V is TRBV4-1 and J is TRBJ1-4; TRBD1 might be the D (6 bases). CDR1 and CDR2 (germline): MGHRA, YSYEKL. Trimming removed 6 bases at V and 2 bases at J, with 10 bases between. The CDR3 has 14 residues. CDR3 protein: CASSKGGTNEKLFF. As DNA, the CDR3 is TGCGCCAGCAGTAAAGGGGGTACTAATGAAAAACTGTTTTTT.

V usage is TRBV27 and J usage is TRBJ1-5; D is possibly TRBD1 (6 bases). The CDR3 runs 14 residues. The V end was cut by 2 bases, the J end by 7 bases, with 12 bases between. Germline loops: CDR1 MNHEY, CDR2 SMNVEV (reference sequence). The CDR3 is CASSLQGSGQPQHF. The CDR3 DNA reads TGTGCCAGCAGTTTACAGGGGTCGGGGCAGCCCCAGCATTTT.

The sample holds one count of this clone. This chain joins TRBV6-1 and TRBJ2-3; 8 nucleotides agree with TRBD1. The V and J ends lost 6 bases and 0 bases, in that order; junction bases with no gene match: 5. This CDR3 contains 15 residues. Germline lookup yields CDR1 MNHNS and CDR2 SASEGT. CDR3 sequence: CASSLRTGSTDTQYF. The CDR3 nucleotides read TGTGCCAGCAGCCTCAGGACAGGGAGCACAGATACGCAGTATTTT.

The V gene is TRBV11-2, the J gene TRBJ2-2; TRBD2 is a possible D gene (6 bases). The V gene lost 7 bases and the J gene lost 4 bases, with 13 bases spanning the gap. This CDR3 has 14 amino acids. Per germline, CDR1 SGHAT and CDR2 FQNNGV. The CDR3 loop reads CASTPLGGTGELFF. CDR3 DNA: TGTGCCAGCACCCCGTTGGGGGGCACCGGGGAGCTGTTTTTT.

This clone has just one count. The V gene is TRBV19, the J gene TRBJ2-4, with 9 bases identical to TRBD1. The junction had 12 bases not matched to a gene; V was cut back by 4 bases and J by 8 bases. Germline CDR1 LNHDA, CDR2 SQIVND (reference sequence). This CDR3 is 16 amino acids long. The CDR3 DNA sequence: TGTGCCAGTAGTACGGCAGGACAGGGGTCTAAGTACATTCAGTACTTC. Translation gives CASSTAGQGSKYIQYF.

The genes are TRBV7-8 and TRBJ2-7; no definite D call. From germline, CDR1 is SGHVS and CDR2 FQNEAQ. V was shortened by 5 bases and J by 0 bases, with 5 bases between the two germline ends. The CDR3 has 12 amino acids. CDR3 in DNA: TGTGCCAGCAGCGTCAGCTCCTACGAGCAGTACTTC. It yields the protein CASSVSSYEQYF.

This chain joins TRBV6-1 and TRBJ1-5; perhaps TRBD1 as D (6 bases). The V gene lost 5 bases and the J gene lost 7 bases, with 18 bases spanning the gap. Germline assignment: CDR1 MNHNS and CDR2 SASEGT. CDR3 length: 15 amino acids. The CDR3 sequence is CASSSRTVLLQPQHF. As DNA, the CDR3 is TGTGCCAGCAGTAGTCGGACAGTTCTTTTACAGCCCCAGCATTTT.

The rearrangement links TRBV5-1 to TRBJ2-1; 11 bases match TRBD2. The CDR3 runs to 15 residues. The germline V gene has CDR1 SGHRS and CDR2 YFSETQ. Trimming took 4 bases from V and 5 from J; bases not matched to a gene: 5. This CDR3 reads CASSVAGLADNEQFF. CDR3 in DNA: TGCGCCAGCAGCGTGGCGGGACTAGCGGACAATGAGCAGTTCTTC. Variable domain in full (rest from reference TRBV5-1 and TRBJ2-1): KAGVTQTPRYLIKTRGQQVTLSCSPISGHRSVSWYQQTPGQGLQFLFEYFSETQRNKGNFPGRFSGRQFSNSRSEMNVSTLELGDSALYLCASSVAGLADNEQFFGPGTRLTVL.

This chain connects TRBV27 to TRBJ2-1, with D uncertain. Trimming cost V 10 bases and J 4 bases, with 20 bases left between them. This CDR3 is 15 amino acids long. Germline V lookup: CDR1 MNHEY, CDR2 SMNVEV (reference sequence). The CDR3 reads CATFKAQEKYNEQFF. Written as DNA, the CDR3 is TGTGCCACCTTCAAGGCCCAGGAGAAGTACAATGAGCAGTTCTTC.

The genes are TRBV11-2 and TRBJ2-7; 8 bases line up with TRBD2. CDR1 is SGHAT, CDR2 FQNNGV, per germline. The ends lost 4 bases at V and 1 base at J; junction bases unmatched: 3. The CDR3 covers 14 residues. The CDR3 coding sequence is TGTGCCAGCAGCTCCGGGACTAGTTCCTACGAGCAGTACTTC. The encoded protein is CASSSGTSSYEQYF.

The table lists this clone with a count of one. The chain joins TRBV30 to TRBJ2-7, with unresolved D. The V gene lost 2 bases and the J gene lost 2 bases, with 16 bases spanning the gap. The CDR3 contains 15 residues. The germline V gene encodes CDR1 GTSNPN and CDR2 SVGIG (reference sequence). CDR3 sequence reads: CAWSPPSSSTYEQYF. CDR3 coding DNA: TGTGCCTGGAGTCCCCCCAGTAGCTCTACCTACGAGCAGTACTTC.

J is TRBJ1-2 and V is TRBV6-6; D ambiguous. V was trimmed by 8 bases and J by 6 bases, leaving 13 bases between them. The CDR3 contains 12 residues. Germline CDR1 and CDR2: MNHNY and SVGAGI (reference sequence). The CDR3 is CASGEASDGYTF. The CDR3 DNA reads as TGTGCCAGCGGCGAGGCGTCAGATGGCTACACCTTC.

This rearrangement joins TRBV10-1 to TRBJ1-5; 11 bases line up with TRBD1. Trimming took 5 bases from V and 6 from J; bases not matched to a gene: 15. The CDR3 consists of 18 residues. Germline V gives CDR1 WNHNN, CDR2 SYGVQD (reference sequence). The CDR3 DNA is TGCGCCAGCAGTACCGGACAGGGGGCGCGGGGGGGGTCTCAGCCCCAGCATTTT. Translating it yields CASSTGQGARGGSQPQHF.

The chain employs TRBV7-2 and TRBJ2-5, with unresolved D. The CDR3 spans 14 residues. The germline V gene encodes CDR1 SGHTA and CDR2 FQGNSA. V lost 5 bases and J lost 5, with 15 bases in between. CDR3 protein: CASSAGPHGETQYF. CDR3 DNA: TGTGCCAGCAGCGCCGGGCCCCACGGGGAGACCCAGTACTTC.

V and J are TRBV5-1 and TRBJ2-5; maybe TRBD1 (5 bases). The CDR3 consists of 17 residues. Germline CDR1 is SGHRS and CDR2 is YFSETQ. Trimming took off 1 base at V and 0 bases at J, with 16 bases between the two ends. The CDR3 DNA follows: TGCGCCAGCAGCTTGAGCAGGGTCCTATTGTACCAAGAGACCCAGTACTTC. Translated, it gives CASSLSRVLLYQETQYF.

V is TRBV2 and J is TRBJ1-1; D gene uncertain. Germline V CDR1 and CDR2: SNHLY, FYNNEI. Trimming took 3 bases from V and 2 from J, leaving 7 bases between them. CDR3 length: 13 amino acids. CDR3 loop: CASSDRHNTEAFF. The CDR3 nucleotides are TGTGCCAGCAGTGACCGTCACAACACTGAAGCTTTCTTT.

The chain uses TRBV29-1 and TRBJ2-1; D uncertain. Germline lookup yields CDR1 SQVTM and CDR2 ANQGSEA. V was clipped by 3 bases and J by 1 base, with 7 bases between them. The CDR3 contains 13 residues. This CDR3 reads CSVDKGSYNEQFF. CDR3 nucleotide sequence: TGCAGCGTTGATAAGGGTTCCTACAATGAGCAGTTCTTC.

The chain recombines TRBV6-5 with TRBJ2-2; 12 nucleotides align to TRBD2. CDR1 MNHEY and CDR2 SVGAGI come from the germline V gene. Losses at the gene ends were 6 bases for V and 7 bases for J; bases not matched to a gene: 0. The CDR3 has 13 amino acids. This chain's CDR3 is CASRTSGSGELFF. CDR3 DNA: TGTGCCAGCAGGACTAGCGGGAGCGGGGAGCTGTTTTTT.

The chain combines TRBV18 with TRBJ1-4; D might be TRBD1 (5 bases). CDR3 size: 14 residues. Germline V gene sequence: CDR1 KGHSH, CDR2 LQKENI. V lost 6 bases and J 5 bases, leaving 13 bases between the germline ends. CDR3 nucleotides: TGTGCCAGCTCCAAGGGGAACTTAAATGAAAAACTGTTTTTT. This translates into CASSKGNLNEKLFF. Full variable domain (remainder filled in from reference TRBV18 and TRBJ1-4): NAGVMQNPRHLVRRRGQEARLRCSPMKGHSHVYWYRQLPEEGLKFMVYLQKENIIDESGMPKERFSAEFPKEGPSILRIQQVVRGDSAAYFCASSKGNLNEKLFFGSGTQLSVL.